Listed below are T cell receptor beta chains from one sample, sequenced in a study of blood T cell repertoires in COVID-19. The protocol was immunoSEQ multiplex PCR, while the TCRdb copy is restricted to in-frame clones and leaves out a portion. The sample records about 240,000 clones, about 82% being singletons. Sequencing was carried out using peripheral blood. These TCRs come from a man aged 50 to 60 with COVID-19, enrolled during active disease. CDR3s include the opening cysteine and the closing phenylalanine or tryptophan. The D gene is left open where the match is weak. The size field is filled for only some rows; it gives once, few, many or a size class.

TRBV2	.	TRBJ2-1	.	TGTGCCAGCAGAGTGGTGACTATCGATTTCTTC	CASRVVTIDFF
TRBV15	.	TRBJ1-2	.	TGTGCCACCAGCAGTGGGACTACTCGAGGCTACACCTTC	CATSSGTTRGYTF
TRBV7-8	.	TRBJ1-5	.	TGTGCCAGCAGCGATCGGGTTCAGCCCCAGCATTTT	CASSDRVQPQHF
TRBV7-9	.	TRBJ2-1	TRBD2	TGTGCCAGCAACAAAGCGGGGGGGCTCAATGAGCAGTTCTTC	CASNKAGGLNEQFF
TRBV2	.	TRBJ1-6	TRBD1	TGTGCCAGCATCAAAGAGGGCCCGGGACAGGGGAATTCACCCCTCCACTTT	CASIKEGPGQGNSPLHF
TRBV11-2	many	TRBJ1-1	TRBD1	TGTGCCAGCAGCTACAACAGGGGTCTCGGCACTGAAGCTTTCTTT	CASSYNRGLGTEAFF
TRBV9	few	TRBJ1-6	.	TGTGCCAGCAGCGTAGCAGGGGAGAGGAATTCACCCCTCCACTTT	CASSVAGERNSPLHF
TRBV4-2	.	TRBJ2-3	.	TGTGCCAGCAGCCAAGATGTAGACAGACGCACAGATACGCAGTATTTT	CASSQDVDRRTDTQYF
TRBV27	.	TRBJ1-1	.	TGTGCCAGCAGTTTAAAAAAAGACCCTACGGAGGTGGTGAACACTGAAGCTTTCTTT	CASSLKKDPTEVVNTEAFF
TRBV2	.	TRBJ2-7	TRBD1	TGTGCCAGCAGGAGACAGGGCCCCTACGAGCAGTACTTC	CASRRQGPYEQYF
TRBV18	once	TRBJ2-3	TRBD2	TGTGCCAGCTCAATGTTAGCGGGGGCTGTGGATACGCAGTATTTT	CASSMLAGAVDTQYF
TRBV29-1	.	TRBJ1-1	TRBD1	TGCAGCGTTAGACAGGGGTCGAACACTGAAGCTTTCTTT	CSVRQGSNTEAFF
TRBV2	.	TRBJ2-3	.	TGTGCCAGCAGCGGCCGACATCCAATTAGCACAGATACGCAGTATTTT	CASSGRHPISTDTQYF
TRBV19	.	TRBJ1-1	.	TGTGCCAGTAGACTACCCGGGACATATAACACTGAAGCTTTCTTT	CASRLPGTYNTEAFF
TRBV6-1	.	TRBJ1-5	.	TGTGCCAGCAGTGAATGGGGGGGGGCTCTTCAGCCCCAGCATTTT	CASSEWGGALQPQHF
TRBV6-5	.	TRBJ2-7	.	TGTGCCAGCCGGGGAAGATACTACGAGCAGTACTTC	CASRGRYYEQYF
TRBV9	.	TRBJ1-4	.	TGTGCCAGCAGCGTAGACCCAGGAAATGAAAAACTGTTTTTT	CASSVDPGNEKLFF
TRBV27	.	TRBJ1-5	TRBD1	TGTGCCAGCAGTTTTGGGCAGGGGGCACAGCCCCAGCATTTT	CASSFGQGAQPQHF
TRBV6-6	.	TRBJ1-3	TRBD1	TGTGCCACCCAGGGGGCATCTGGAAACACCATATATTTT	CATQGASGNTIYF
TRBV24-1	.	TRBJ2-3	.	TGTGCCACCGGTGAGGAGGGGACGCAGTATTTT	CATGEEGTQYF
TRBV19	.	TRBJ1-6	TRBD1	TGTGCCAGTAGTGGGGACAGGGCGAATTCACCCCTCCACTTT	CASSGDRANSPLHF
TRBV6-5	.	TRBJ1-2	.	TGTGCCAGCAAGATGGACAGATTGTATGGCTACACCTTC	CASKMDRLYGYTF
TRBV5-1	.	TRBJ2-5	TRBD1	TGCGCCAGCAGCACCCGGACAGGGACCCAAGAGACCCAGTACTTC	CASSTRTGTQETQYF
TRBV7-2	.	TRBJ2-1	.	TGTGCCAGCAGCTTCGCCACTAGTGTAACCTACAATGAGCAGTTCTTC	CASSFATSVTYNEQFF
TRBV7-3	few	TRBJ2-2	.	TGTGCCAGCAGCACCCAGGGGGGCTCGAACACCGGGGAGCTGTTTTTT	CASSTQGGSNTGELFF
TRBV4-1	.	TRBJ1-6	TRBD1	TGCGCCAGCAGCCAACGGACAGGGGGCGAGTGGTCACCCCTCCACTTT	CASSQRTGGEWSPLHF
TRBV18	.	TRBJ1-1	.	TGTGCCAGCTCATCGGGGGTGACTGAAGCTTTCTTT	CASSSGVTEAFF